The 8 T cell receptor beta chains in this list originate from one sample, sequenced in a study of blood T cell repertoires in COVID-19. Measured with immunoSEQ multiplex PCR; TCRdb has only the in-frame clones, and not every one. The repertoire has under 500,000 clones, roughly 87% of them found once; the top ten carry under 2%. Sequencing input: PBMCs or T cells enriched from blood (not recorded which). The receptor source for this set is a woman under 30 with acute COVID-19.

This sequence joins TRBV4-3 and TRBJ2-1; D may be TRBD2 (6 bases). Germline V gives CDR1 LGHNA, CDR2 YSLEER. The CDR3 runs to 17 residues. Between the trimmed V and J ends, which lost 0 bases and 3 bases, there was a span of 15 bases. The CDR3 DNA reads as TGCGCCAGCAGCCAAGATTTCTACGGGAGTGGCTACAATGAGCAGTTCTTC. Translating gives CASSQDFYGSGYNEQFF.

V gene TRBV9 combines with J gene TRBJ2-1; 8 positions agree with TRBD2. Looked up from germline, CDR1 is SGDLS and CDR2 is YYNGEE. After removal of 4 bases from V and 3 bases from J, the junction contained 9 bases not matched to a gene. The CDR3 sequence is 16 residues long. CDR3 sequence: CASSPRSGGLYNEQFF. The CDR3 DNA follows: TGTGCCAGCAGCCCGAGGAGCGGGGGCCTCTACAATGAGCAGTTCTTC.

The genes are TRBV4-2 and TRBJ2-5, with 8 bases lining up with TRBD2. CDR1 is LGHNA, CDR2 YNFKEQ, per germline. The V and J ends lost 0 bases and 5 bases, in that order; junction bases with no gene match: 2. The CDR3 has 14 amino acids. The CDR3 sequence: CASSQDVAGETQYF. The CDR3 nucleotides read TGTGCCAGCAGCCAAGATGTAGCGGGGGAGACCCAGTACTTC.

The chain couples TRBV19 to TRBJ1-5; 7 bases line up with TRBD1. CDR1 is LNHDA and CDR2 is SQIVND in the germline V gene (reference sequence). The CDR3 loop spans 14 amino acids. With 5 bases clipped from V and 4 bases from J, the junction kept 5 bases outside the gene matches. CDR3 DNA sequence: TGTGCCAGTAGTGAGGACAGGTTGAATCAGCCCCAGCATTTT. Translated: CASSEDRLNQPQHF.

The chain uses TRBV7-3 and TRBJ2-4; no clear D gene. The germline CDR1 and CDR2 sequences are SGHTA and FQGTGA. The CDR3 consists of 13 residues. V was trimmed by 2 bases and J by 8 bases, leaving 10 bases between them. The CDR3 sequence is CASSLRPQDIQYF. The CDR3 DNA sequence: TGTGCCAGCAGCTTACGACCCCAGGACATTCAGTACTTC. The full variable domain, with the rest looked up from reference TRBV7-3 and TRBJ2-4, is GAGVSQTPSNKVTEKGKYVELRCDPISGHTALYWYRQSLGQGPEFLIYFQGTGAADDSGLPNDRFFAVRPEGSVSTLKIQRTERGDSAVYLCASSLRPQDIQYFGAGTRLSVL.

This rearrangement joins TRBV3-1 (or the pseudogene TRBV3-2) to TRBJ2-3; a possible D gene is TRBD2 (5 bases). The ends were cut back, 6 bases at V and 6 bases at J, with 13 bases in the middle. Germline V gives CDR1 LGHDT, CDR2 YNNKEL (reference sequence). This CDR3 is built from 13 residues. In DNA form, the CDR3 reads TGTGCCAGCAGAGTGGGGAGTGCCGATACGCAGTATTTT. It yields the protein CASRVGSADTQYF.

This chain uses TRBV19 with TRBJ1-4; D might be TRBD1 (6 bases). The germline V and J ends were trimmed by 3 bases and 3 bases, with 14 bases remaining between them. The CDR3 covers 16 residues. CDR1 and CDR2 (germline): LNHDA, SQIVND (reference sequence). The CDR3 loop reads CASSIGWGPSNEKLFF. As DNA, the CDR3 is TGTGCCAGTAGTATCGGGTGGGGGCCATCTAATGAAAAACTGTTTTTT.

The chain is built from TRBV3-1 (or the pseudogene TRBV3-2) and TRBJ2-3; D is perhaps TRBD2 (5 bases). V dropped 1 base and J dropped 3 bases, with 17 bases sitting between them. Looked up from germline, CDR1 is LGHDT and CDR2 is YNNKEL (reference sequence). The CDR3 has 17 residues. The DNA for the CDR3 is TGTGCCAGCAGCCAAGCTCCCGGGCTAGCAGCTACAGATACGCAGTATTTT. Amino acids: CASSQAPGLAATDTQYF.